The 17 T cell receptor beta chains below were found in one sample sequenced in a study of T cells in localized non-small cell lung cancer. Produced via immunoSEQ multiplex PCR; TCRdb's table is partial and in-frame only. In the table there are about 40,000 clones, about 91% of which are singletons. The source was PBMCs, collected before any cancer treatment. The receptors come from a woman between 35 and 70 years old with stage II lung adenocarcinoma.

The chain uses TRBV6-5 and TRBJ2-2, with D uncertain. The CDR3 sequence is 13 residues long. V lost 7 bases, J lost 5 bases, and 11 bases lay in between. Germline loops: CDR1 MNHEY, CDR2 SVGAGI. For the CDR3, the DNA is TGTGCCAGCAAGGAAGGCCCGACCGGGGAGCTGTTTTTT. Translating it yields CASKEGPTGELFF.

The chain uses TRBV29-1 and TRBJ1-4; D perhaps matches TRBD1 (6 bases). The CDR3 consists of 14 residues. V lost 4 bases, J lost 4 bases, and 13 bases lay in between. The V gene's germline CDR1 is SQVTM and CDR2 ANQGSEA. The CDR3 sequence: CSVATGFSNEKLFF. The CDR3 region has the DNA TGCAGCGTTGCAACAGGGTTTAGTAATGAAAAACTGTTTTTT.

The CDR3 here is CASSLQTGGADTQYF. The DNA for the CDR3 is TGTGCCAGCAGCTTACAGACCGGAGGCGCAGATACGCAGTATTTT. The chain combines TRBV7-2 with TRBJ2-3; D perhaps matches TRBD2 (5 bases). The ends were cut back, 2 bases at V and 4 bases at J, with 13 bases in the middle. The germline gives CDR1 SGHTA, CDR2 FQGNSA. The CDR3 extends over 15 amino acids.

In DNA, the CDR3 is TGTGCCAGCAGTTTCCACAGGGGGACGATCCAAGAGACCCAGTACTTC. Protein product: CASSFHRGTIQETQYF. The chain employs TRBV27 and TRBJ2-5; 8 positions match TRBD1. The CDR3 has 16 amino acids. After removal of 3 bases from V and 1 base from J, the junction contained 7 bases not matched to a gene. CDR1 MNHEY and CDR2 SMNVEV come from the germline V gene (reference sequence).

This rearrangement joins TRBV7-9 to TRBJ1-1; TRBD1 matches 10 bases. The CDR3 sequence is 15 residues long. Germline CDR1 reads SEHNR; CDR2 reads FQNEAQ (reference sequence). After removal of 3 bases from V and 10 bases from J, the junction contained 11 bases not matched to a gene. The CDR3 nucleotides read TGTGCCAGCAGCTTCCCGGGACAGGGGATTATAGGAGCTTTCTTT. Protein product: CASSFPGQGIIGAFF.

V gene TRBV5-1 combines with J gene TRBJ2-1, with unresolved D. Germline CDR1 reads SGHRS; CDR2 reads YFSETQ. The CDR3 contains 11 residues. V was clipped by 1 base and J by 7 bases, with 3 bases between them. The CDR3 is CASSLPNEQFF. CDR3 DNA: TGCGCCAGCAGCTTGCCGAATGAGCAGTTCTTC.

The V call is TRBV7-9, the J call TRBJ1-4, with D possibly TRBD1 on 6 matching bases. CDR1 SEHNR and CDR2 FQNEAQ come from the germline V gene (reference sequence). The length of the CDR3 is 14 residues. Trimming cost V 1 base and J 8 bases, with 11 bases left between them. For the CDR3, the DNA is TGTGCCAGCAGCTTAGTCGGGGACACCGAAAAACTGTTTTTT. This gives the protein CASSLVGDTEKLFF. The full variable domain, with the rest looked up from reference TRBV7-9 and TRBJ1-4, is DTGVSQNPRHKITKRGQNVTFRCDPISEHNRLYWYRQTLGQGPEFLTYFQNEAQLEKSRLLSDRFSAERPKGSFSTLEIQRTEQGDSAMYLCASSLVGDTEKLFFGSGTQLSVL.

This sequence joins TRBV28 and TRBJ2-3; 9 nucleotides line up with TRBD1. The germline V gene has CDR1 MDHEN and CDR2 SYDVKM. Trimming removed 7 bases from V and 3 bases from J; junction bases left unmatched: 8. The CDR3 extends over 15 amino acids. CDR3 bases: TGTGCCAGCATTGAGGGGACAGGGTTAACAGATACGCAGTATTTT. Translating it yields CASIEGTGLTDTQYF.

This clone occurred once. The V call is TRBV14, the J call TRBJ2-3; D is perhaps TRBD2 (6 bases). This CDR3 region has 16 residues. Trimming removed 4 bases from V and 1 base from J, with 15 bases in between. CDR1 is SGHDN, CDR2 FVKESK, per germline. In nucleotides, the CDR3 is TGTGCCAGCAGCCTTCTTATGGGGGGTGGCACAGATACGCAGTATTTT. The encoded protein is CASSLLMGGGTDTQYF.

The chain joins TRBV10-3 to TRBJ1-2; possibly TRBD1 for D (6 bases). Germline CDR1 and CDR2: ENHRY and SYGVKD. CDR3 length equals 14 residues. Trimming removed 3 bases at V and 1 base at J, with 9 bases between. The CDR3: CAISEGQNNYGYTF. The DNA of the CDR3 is TGTGCCATCAGTGAAGGACAGAATAACTATGGCTACACCTTC.

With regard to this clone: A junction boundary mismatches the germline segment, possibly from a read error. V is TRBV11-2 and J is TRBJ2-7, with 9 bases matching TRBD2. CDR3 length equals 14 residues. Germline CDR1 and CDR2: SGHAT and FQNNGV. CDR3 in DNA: TGTGCCAGCAGATTAGCGGGAGCTGGAGAAGAGCAGTACTTC. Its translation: CASRLAGAGEEQYF.

CDR3 sequence reads: CASSQETDTQYF. The CDR3, as DNA: TGTGCCAGCAGTCAAGAGACAGATACGCAGTATTTT. The V call is TRBV28, the J call TRBJ2-3; D unresolved. CDR3 length: 12 amino acids. Trimming cost V 5 bases and J 3 bases, with 6 bases left between them. Looked up from germline, CDR1 is MDHEN and CDR2 is SYDVKM. Full variable domain (rest looked up from reference TRBV28 and TRBJ2-3): DVKVTQSSRYLVKRTGEKVFLECVQDMDHENMFWYRQDPGLGLRLIYFSYDVKMKEKGDIPEGYSVSREKKERFSLILESASTNQTSMYLCASSQETDTQYFGPGTRLTVL.

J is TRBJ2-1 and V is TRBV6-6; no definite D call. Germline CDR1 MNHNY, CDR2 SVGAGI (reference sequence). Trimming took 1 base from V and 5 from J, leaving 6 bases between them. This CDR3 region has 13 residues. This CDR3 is CASSYFQDNEQFF. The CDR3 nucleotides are TGTGCCAGCAGTTACTTCCAGGACAATGAGCAGTTCTTC.

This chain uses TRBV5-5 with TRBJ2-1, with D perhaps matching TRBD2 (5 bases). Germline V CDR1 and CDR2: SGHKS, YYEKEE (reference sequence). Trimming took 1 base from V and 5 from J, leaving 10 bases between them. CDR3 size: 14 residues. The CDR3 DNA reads TGTGCCAGCAGCTTGCTTGTAGCGAACAATGAGCAGTTCTTC. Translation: CASSLLVANNEQFF.

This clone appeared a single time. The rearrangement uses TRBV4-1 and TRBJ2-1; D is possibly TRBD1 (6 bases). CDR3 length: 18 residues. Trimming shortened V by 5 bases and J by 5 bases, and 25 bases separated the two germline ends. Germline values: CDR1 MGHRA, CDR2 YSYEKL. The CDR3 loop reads CASSGRPRGSTTNNEQFF. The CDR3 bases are TGCGCCAGCAGCGGCCGTCCTAGGGGGAGCACAACGAACAATGAGCAGTTCTTC.

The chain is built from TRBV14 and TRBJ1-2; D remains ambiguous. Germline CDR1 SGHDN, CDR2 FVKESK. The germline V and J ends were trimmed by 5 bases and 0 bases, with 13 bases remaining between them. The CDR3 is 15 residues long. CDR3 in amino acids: CASSSTILTNYGYTF. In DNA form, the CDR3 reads TGTGCCAGCAGCTCAACCATCCTCACTAACTATGGCTACACCTTC. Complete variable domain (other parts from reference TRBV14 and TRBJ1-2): EAGVTQFPSHSVIEKGQTVTLRCDPISGHDNLYWYRRVMGKEIKFLLHFVKESKQDESGMPNNRFLAERTGGTYSTLKVQPAELEDSGVYFCASSSTILTNYGYTFGSGTRLTVV.

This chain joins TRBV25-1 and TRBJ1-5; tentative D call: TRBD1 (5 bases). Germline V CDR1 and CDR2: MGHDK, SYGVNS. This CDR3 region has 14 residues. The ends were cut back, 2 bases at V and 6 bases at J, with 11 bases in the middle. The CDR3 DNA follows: TGTGCCAGCAGTGAAGTGGGGGGATTTCAGCCCCAGCATTTT. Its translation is CASSEVGGFQPQHF.